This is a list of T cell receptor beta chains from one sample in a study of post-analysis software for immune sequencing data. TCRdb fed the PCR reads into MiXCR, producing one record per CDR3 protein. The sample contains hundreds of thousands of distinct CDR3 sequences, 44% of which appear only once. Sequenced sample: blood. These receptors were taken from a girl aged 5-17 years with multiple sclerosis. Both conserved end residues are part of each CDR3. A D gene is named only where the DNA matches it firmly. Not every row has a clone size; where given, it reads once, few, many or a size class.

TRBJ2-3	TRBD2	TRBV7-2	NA	TGCGCCAGCAGCGGACTAGCACCCTCGGCAGATACGCAGTATTTT	CASSGLAPSADTQYF
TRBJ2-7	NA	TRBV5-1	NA	TGCGCCAGCAGCCCTGGGGCCGGGACACCCTACGAGCAGTACTTC	CASSPGAGTPYEQYF
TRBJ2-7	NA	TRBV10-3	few	TGTGCCATCAAGGGGGGAGCGGATAGAGGTTACGAGCAGTACTTC	CAIKGGADRGYEQYF
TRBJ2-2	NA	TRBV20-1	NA	TGCAGTGCTCCGCAAGGGGGGAAGGAGGGGGAGCTGTTTTTT	CSAPQGGKEGELFF
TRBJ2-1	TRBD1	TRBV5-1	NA	TGCGCCAGCAGCATACATGGACAGGGGGCCGGCAATGAGCAGTTCTTC	CASSIHGQGAGNEQFF
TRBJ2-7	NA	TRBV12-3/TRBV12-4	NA	TGTGCCAGCAGTTTAGGGACTCCTACCTACGAGCAGTACTTC	CASSLGTPTYEQYF
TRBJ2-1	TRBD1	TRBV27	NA	TGTGCCAGCAGTTTACCATCAGGGGGCGGCCACAATGAGCAGTTCTTC	CASSLPSGGGHNEQFF
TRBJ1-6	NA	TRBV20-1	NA	TGCAGTGCCGCGGACGGGGGCACAGGGAAGTCACCCCTCCACTTT	CSAADGGTGKSPLHF
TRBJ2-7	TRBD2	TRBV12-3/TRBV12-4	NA	TGTGCCAGCAGTCAACTAGCGGGAGGAAGCAAGCAGTACTTC	CASSQLAGGSKQYF
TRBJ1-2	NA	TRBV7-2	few	TGTGCCAGCAGCTTAGGGCAGGGTAGCGGGTATGGCTACACCTTC	CASSLGQGSGYGYTF
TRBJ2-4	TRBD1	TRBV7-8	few	TGTGCCAGCGGCGACAGGGGTCGGAACATTCAGTACTTC	CASGDRGRNIQYF
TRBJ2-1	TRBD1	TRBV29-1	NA	TGCAGCGTTGAAATTTGGGACAGTGACTACAATGAGCAGTTCTTC	CSVEIWDSDYNEQFF
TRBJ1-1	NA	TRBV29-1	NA	TGCAGCGTTGAAGATCGTGAGGGGATGAACACTGAAGCTTTCTTT	CSVEDREGMNTEAFF
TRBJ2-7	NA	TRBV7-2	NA	TGTGCCAGCAGCTTAGTGGGCGGGACTGAGCAGTACTTC	CASSLVGGTEQYF
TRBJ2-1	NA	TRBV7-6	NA	TGTGCCAGCAGCCAACACCACGATAGCTCCTACAATGAGCAGTTCTTC	CASSQHHDSSYNEQFF
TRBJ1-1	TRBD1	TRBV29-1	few	TGCAGCTCACCCGGGACAGGGATGAACACTGAAGCTTTCTTT	CSSPGTGMNTEAFF
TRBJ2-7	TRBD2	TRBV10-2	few	TGCGCCAGCAGTCAGACCGGGGAGGGCTACGAGCAGTACTTC	CASSQTGEGYEQYF
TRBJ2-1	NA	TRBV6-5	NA	TGTGCCAGCAGGTACTCGGGGGACAATGAGCAGTTCTTC	CASRYSGDNEQFF
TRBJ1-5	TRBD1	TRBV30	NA	TGTGCCTTCCGACAGGGTGGTCAGCCCCAGCATTTT	CAFRQGGQPQHF
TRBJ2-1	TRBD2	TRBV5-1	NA	TGCGCCTGCAGCTTGGAACTAGCGGGAGGGCCCTACAATGAGCAGTTCTTC	CACSLELAGGPYNEQFF
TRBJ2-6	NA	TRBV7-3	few	TGTGCCAGCAGCTTAAGATCGCCAGGCGGTGGGGCCAACGTCCTGACTTTC	CASSLRSPGGGANVLTF
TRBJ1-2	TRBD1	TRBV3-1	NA	TGTGCCAGCAGCCAACCTCGGGCGGGTGGCAGGGGGTTCTATGGCTACACCTTC	CASSQPRAGGRGFYGYTF
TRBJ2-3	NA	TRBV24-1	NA	TGTGCCACCAGTGATCGTGGTAGCGGTGATACGCAGTATTTT	CATSDRGSGDTQYF
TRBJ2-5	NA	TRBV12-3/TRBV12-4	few	TGTGCCAGCAGACGCGGCCAGCTCCAAGAGACCCAGTACTTC	CASRRGQLQETQYF
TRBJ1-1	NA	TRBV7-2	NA	TGTGCCAGCAGCTCGCCGGGCAGGGGGAACACTGAAGCTTTCTTT	CASSSPGRGNTEAFF
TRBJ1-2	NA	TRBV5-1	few	TGCGCCAGCAGCTTAAAGGGGGACATCGATGGCTACACCTTC	CASSLKGDIDGYTF
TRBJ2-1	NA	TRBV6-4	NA	TGTGCCAGCAGTGACGTGGGGGACTCCTACAATGAGCAGTTCTTC	CASSDVGDSYNEQFF
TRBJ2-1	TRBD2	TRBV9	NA	TGTGCCAGCAGCCTCAGCGGGGACTCCTACAATGAGCAGTTCTTC	CASSLSGDSYNEQFF
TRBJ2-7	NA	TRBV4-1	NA	TGCGCCAGCAGCCAAGATTTCGCGGGATTCTCCTACGAGCAGTACTTC	CASSQDFAGFSYEQYF
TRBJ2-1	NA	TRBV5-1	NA	TGCGCCAGCAGCTTGCCGGATACCCATGAGCAGTTCTTC	CASSLPDTHEQFF